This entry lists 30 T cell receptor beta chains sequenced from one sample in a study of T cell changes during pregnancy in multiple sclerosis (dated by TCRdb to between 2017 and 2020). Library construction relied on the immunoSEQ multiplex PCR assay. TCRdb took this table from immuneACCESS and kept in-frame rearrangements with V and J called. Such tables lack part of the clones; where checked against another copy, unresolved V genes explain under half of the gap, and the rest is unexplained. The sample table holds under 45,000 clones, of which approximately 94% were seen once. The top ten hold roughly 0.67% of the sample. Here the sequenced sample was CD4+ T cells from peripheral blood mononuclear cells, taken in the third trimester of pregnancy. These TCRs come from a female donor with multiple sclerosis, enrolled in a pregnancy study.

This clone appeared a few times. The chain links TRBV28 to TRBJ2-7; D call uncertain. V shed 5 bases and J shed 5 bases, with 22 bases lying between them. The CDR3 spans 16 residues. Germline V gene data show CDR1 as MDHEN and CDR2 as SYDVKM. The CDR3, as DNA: TGTGCCAGCAGTCCGACGACGGCGTGGGCACCCGACGAGCAGTACTTC. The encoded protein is CASSPTTAWAPDEQYF.

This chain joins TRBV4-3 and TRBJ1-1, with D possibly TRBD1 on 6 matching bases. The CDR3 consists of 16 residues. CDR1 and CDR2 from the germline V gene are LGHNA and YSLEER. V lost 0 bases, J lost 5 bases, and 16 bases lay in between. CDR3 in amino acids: CASSQEWGPKGTEAFF. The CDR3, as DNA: TGCGCCAGCAGCCAAGAATGGGGGCCCAAAGGGACTGAAGCTTTCTTT.

The CDR3 here is CASSLGRTGTNYGYTF. As DNA, the CDR3 is TGTGCCAGCAGCTTAGGGCGGACAGGGACAAACTATGGCTACACCTTC. The chain uses TRBV7-9 and TRBJ1-2, with 8 nucleotides matching TRBD1. The V gene end was trimmed by 1 base and the J gene end by 2 bases; junction bases not matched to a gene: 6. Germline assignment: CDR1 SEHNR and CDR2 FQNEAQ (reference sequence). This CDR3 comprises 16 residues. The complete variable domain, with remaining parts taken from reference TRBV7-9 and TRBJ1-2, reads DTGVSQNPRHKITKRGQNVTFRCDPISEHNRLYWYRQTLGQGPEFLTYFQNEAQLEKSRLLSDRFSAERPKGSFSTLEIQRTEQGDSAMYLCASSLGRTGTNYGYTFGSGTRLTVV.

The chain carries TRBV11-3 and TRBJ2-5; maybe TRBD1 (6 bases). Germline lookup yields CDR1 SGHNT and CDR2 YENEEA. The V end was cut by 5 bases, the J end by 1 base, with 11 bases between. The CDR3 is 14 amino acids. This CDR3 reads CASSPNRVQETQYF. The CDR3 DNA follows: TGTGCCAGCAGCCCTAACAGGGTCCAAGAGACCCAGTACTTC.

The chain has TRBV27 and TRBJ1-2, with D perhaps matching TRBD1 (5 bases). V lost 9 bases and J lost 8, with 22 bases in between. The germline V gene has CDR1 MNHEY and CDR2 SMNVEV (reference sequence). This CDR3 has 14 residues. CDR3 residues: CASRGGAGVNGYTF. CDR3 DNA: TGTGCCAGTCGCGGTGGGGCGGGAGTAAACGGCTACACCTTC.

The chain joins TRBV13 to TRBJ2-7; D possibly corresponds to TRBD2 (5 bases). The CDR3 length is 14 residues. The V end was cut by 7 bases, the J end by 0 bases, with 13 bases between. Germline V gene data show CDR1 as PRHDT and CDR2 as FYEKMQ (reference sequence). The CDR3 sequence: CASKESGSSYEQYF. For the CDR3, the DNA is TGTGCCAGCAAGGAGAGCGGAAGCTCCTACGAGCAGTACTTC.

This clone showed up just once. In DNA form, the CDR3 reads TGTGCCAGCAGCGGGACTAGCGGGAGTGAGCAGTACTTC. Amino acid sequence: CASSGTSGSEQYF. The genes are TRBV5-4 and TRBJ2-7, with 14 nucleotides matching TRBD2. Per the germline V gene, CDR1 is SGHNT and CDR2 is YYREEE (reference sequence). V shed 4 bases, J shed 7 bases, and the junction held 1 base outside the gene matches. The CDR3 totals 13 residues.

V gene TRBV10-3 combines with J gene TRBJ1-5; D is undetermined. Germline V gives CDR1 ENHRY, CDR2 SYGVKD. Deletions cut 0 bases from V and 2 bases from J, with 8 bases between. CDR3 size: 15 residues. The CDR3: CAISESVGGNQPQHF. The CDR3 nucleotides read TGTGCCATCAGTGAGTCGGTCGGGGGCAATCAGCCCCAGCATTTT.

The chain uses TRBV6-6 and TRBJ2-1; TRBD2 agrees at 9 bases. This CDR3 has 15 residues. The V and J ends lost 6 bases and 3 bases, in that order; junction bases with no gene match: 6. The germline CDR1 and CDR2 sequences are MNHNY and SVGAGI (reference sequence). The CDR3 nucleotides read TGTGCCAGCAGCTTAACTAGCGGGCTCTACAATGAGCAGTTCTTC. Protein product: CASSLTSGLYNEQFF.

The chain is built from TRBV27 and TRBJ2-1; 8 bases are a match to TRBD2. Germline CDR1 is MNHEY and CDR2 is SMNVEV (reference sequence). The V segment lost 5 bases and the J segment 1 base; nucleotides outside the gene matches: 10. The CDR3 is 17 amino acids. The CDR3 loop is CASSPFVLAGSYNEQFF. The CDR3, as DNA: TGTGCCAGCAGTCCCTTTGTGCTAGCGGGTTCCTACAATGAGCAGTTCTTC.

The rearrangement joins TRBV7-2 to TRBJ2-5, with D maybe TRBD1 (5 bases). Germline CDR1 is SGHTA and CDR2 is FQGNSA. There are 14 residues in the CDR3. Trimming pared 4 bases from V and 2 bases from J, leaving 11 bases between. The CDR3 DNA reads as TGTGCCAGCAGCTCAGGGTTCGCACAAGAGACCCAGTACTTC. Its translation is CASSSGFAQETQYF.

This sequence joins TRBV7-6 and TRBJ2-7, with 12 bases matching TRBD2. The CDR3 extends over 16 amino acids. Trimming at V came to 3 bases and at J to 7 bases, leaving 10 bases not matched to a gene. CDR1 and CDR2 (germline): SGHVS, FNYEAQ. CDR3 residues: CASSFGTSGLPGEQYF. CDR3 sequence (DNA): TGTGCCAGCAGCTTTGGGACTAGCGGGCTTCCCGGGGAGCAGTACTTC.

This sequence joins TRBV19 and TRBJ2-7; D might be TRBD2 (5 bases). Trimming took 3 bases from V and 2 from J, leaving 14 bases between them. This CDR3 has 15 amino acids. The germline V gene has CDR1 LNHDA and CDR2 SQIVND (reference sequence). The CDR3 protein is CASSMTPGSAYEQYF. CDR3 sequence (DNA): TGTGCCAGTAGTATGACACCGGGAAGCGCCTACGAGCAGTACTTC. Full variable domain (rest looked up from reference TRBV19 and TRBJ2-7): DGGITQSPKYLFRKEGQNVTLSCEQNLNHDAMYWYRQDPGQGLRLIYYSQIVNDFQKGDIAEGYSVSREKKESFPLTVTSAQKNPTAFYLCASSMTPGSAYEQYFGPGTRLTVT.

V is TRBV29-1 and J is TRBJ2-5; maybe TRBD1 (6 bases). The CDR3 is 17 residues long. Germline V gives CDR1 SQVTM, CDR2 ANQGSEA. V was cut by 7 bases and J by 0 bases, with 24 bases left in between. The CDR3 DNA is TGCAGCGGGTTGGGCATTTTGGCGCAGGGGTACCAAGAGACCCAGTACTTC. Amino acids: CSGLGILAQGYQETQYF.

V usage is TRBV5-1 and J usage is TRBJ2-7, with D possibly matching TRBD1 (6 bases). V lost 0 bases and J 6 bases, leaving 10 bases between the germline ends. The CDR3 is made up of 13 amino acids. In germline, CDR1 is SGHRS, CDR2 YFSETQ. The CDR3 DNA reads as TGCGCCAGCAGCTTGGGCACAGGGCGCGAGCAGTACTTC. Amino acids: CASSLGTGREQYF.

As DNA, the CDR3 is TGTGCCTGGAAGACTAGCGGGAGATCCTACGAGCAGTACTTC. It specifies CAWKTSGRSYEQYF. The J gene is TRBJ2-7, the V gene TRBV30, with TRBD2 identical over 12 bases. V trimming: 4 bases; J trimming: 1 base; junction bases outside the gene matches: 2. This CDR3 is built from 14 residues. CDR1 and CDR2 from the germline V gene are GTSNPN and SVGIG (reference sequence). The full variable domain, in which reference TRBV30 and TRBJ2-7 provide the parts outside the CDR3, is SQTIHQWPATLVQPVGSPLSLECTVEGTSNPNLYWYRQAAGRGLQLLFYSVGIGQISSEVPQNLSASRPQDRQFILSSKKLLLSDSGFYLCAWKTSGRSYEQYFGPGTRLTVT.

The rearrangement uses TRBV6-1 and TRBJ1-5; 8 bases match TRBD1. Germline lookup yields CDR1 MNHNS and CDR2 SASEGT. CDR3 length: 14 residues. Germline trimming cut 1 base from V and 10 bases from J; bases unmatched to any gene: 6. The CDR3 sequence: CASSEGTGMVPQHF. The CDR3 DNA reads TGTGCCAGCAGTGAAGGGACAGGGATGGTTCCCCAGCATTTT.

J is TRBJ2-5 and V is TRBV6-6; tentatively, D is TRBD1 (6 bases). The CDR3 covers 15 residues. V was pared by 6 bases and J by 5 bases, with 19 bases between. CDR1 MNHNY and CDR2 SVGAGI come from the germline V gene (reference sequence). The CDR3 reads CASSSGTITGETQYF. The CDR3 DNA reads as TGTGCCAGCAGCTCCGGGACCATAACAGGGGAGACCCAGTACTTC.

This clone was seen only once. The CDR3 is CASSSGTENTGELFF. The CDR3 DNA reads as TGTGCCAGCAGCTCCGGGACAGAGAACACCGGGGAGCTGTTTTTT. The chain has TRBV27 and TRBJ2-2, with 7 bases aligning to TRBD1. This CDR3 comprises 15 residues. J was trimmed by 1 base and V by 6 bases; bases with no gene match: 5. Germline CDR1 reads MNHEY; CDR2 reads SMNVEV (reference sequence).

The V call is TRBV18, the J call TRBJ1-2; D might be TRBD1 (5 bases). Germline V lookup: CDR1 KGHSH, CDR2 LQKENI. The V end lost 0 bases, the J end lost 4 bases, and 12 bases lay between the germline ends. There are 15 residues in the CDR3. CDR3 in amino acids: CASSPPKGLGYGYTF. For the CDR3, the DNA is TGTGCCAGCTCACCACCGAAGGGGCTCGGCTATGGCTACACCTTC.

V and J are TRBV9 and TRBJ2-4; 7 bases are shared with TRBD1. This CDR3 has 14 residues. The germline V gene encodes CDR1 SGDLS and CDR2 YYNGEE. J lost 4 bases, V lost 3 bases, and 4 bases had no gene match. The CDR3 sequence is CASSEGTAKNIQYF. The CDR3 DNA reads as TGTGCCAGCAGCGAGGGGACAGCGAAAAACATTCAGTACTTC.

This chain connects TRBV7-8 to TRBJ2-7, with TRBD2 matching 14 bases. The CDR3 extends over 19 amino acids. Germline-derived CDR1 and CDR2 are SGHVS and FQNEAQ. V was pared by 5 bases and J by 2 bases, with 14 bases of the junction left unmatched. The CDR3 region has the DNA TGTGCCAGCAGCCCTTATCGACTAGCGGGGGGGTATCCTGCCTACGAGCAGTACTTC. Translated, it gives CASSPYRLAGGYPAYEQYF.

In DNA form, the CDR3 reads TGTGCCAGCAGCTTAGCGCCTAGCCCCGTCTACGAGCAGTACTTC. It yields the protein CASSLAPSPVYEQYF. The V call is TRBV11-2, the J call TRBJ2-7; D possibly corresponds to TRBD2 (5 bases). This CDR3 has 15 residues. V was cut by 1 base and J by 3 bases, with 13 bases left in between. Germline values: CDR1 SGHAT, CDR2 FQNNGV.

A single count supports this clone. This CDR3 is CASSLESPGAKNIQYF. The CDR3 region has the DNA TGCGCCAGCAGCTTGGAGTCCCCAGGGGCCAAAAACATTCAGTACTTC. The chain recombines TRBV5-1 with TRBJ2-4; weak D call: TRBD1 (5 bases). CDR1 and CDR2 (germline): SGHRS, YFSETQ. CDR3 length: 16 residues. Trimming shortened V by 0 bases and J by 1 base, and 11 bases separated the two germline ends.

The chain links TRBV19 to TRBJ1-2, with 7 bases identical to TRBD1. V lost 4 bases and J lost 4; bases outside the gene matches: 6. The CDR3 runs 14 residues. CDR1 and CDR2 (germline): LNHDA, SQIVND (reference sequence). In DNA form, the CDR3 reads TGTGCCAGTAGTACATCGAGGGACAGCTATGGCTACACCTTC. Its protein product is CASSTSRDSYGYTF.

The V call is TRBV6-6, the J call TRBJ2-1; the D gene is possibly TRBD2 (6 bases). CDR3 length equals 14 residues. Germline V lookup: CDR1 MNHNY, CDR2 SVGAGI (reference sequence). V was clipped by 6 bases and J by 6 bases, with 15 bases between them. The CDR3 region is CASSLRLEGNEQFF. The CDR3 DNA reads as TGTGCCAGCAGCCTTAGATTGGAGGGCAATGAGCAGTTCTTC.

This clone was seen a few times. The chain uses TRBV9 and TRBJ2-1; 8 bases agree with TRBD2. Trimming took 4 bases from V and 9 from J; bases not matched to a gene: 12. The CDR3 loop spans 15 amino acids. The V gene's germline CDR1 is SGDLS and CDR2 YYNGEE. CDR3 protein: CASSPDNGRAGEQFF. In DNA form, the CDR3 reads TGTGCCAGCAGCCCAGACAACGGGAGGGCCGGTGAGCAGTTCTTC.

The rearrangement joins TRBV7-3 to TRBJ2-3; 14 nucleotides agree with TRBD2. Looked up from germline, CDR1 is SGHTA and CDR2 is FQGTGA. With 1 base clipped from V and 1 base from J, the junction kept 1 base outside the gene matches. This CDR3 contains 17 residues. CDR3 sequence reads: CASSLKGLAGGTDTQYF. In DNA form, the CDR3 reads TGTGCCAGCAGCTTAAAGGGACTAGCGGGGGGCACAGATACGCAGTATTTT.

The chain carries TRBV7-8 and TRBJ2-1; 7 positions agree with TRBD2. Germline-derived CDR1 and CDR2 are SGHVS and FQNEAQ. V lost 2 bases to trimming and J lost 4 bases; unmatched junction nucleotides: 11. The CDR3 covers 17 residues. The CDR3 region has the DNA TGTGCCAGCAGCTTAATCCCGGAGAGCGGGGTTTACAATGAGCAGTTCTTC. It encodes CASSLIPESGVYNEQFF. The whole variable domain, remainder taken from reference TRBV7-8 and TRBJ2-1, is GAGVSQSPRYKVAKRGQDVALRCDPISGHVSLFWYQQALGQGPEFLTYFQNEAQLDKSGLPSDRFFAERPEGSVSTLKIQRTQQEDSAVYLCASSLIPESGVYNEQFFGPGTRLTVL.

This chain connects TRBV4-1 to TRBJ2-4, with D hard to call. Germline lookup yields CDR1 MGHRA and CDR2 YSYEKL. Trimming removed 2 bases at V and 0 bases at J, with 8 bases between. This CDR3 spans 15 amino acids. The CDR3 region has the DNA TGCGCCAGCAGCCAACCACTGGTAGCCAAAAACATTCAGTACTTC. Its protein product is CASSQPLVAKNIQYF.